This T cell receptor (beta chain) was obtained from a study of cytomegalovirus exposure and HLA in healthy donors. This clone has a handful of counts. What it binds is not known. Losses at the gene ends were 2 bases for V and 6 bases for J; bases not matched to a gene: 12. Germline CDR1 and CDR2: SGHDT and YYEEEE. The CDR3 contains 16 residues. General study results and limits: The study found most TCR sequences rare, yet found some public TCRs in many donors. Being productive about 87% or about 30% of the time was typical of most TCR beta V segments in an earlier analysis.

The study ran its PCR with 60 Vbeta and 13 Jbeta primers. Some clones are missing from TCRdb's copy, which holds only in-frame ones; the method was immunoSEQ multiplex PCR. The sample carries roughly 130,000 clones, around 80% recorded once. Sequenced material: PBMCs. The clonotype was recovered from a man in his forties in good health and CMV-seronegative. The chain combines TRBV5-6 with TRBJ2-7; 9 positions match TRBD2. The CDR3 bases are TGTGCCAGCAGCTTTGAACTACGCGGGGGGGCCGGCGAGCAGTACTTC. It yields the protein CASSFELRGGAGEQYF.